The T cell receptor (beta chain) described here comes from a study of neoadjuvant anti-PD-1 for oral cavity cancer listed by TCRdb under 2021. With regard to the full study: Three to four biweekly doses of nivolumab at 3 mg/kg were mostly administered to patients before curative-intent surgical resection. Patients who did not progress were given a fourth nivolumab dose at about day 43 and had definitive surgical resection on days 50-56. Patients with complete response, partial response or stable disease by RECIST 1.1 were defined as responders, whereas patients with progression were defined as non-responders. The parent correlative cohort included approximately twelve patients, with an approximately 30% response rate.

For deep sequencing of PBMC libraries, mostly about 450 ng of input genomic DNA was used, and six replicates were run per sample. The immunoSEQ hsTCRbeta kit was used to prepare TCRbeta libraries, following the manufacturer's instructions. The finished libraries were brought together in one pool at approximately 3 nM, which was then read using an Illumina NovaSeq 6000 S4 flow cell. The published analysis was carried out like this. The immunoSEQ Analyzer was used for raw data preprocessing and quality control. The analysis was restricted to productive rearrangements, with each unique CDR3 amino acid sequence defining a clonotype. Repertoire clonality was estimated as the Gini-Simpson index, which was computed with the R package tcR. Gini indices were compared with Student's t test, and associations with tumor size change were assessed by Pearson correlation. TCRdb obtained this table from immuneACCESS and retained in-frame rearrangements with V and J assigned. These tables miss some clones; where compared with another copy, unresolved V genes account for less than half of the shortfall, and the remainder is unexplained. V, J and clone size are taken as reported in that table, and D and trimming were inferred from the DNA itself. For this sample there are 72,000 or so clones; roughly nine tenths appear just once. 2.5% to 3.5% of the sample goes to the ten largest clones.

Note on this clone: It has no known antigen specificity. No base qualities exist here, and no much larger clone lies one base off it.

The full study reports these points: TCR analyses included only a few patients per response group, and the authors called for larger cohorts for validation. Higher pretreatment blood Treg/Th17 ratios correlated with higher pretreatment blood TCRbeta clonality and lower post-treatment tumor TCRbeta clonality. After neoadjuvant nivolumab, T cell clonality (Gini index) in PBMCs was significantly higher in non-responders than in responders.

V lost 6 bases and J lost 5 bases; the stretch between them is 13 bases long. CDR1 and CDR2 are read off the germline V gene as MNHEY and SVGAGI. Its CDR3 holds 13 amino acids, cysteine through phenylalanine. The CDR3 DNA has 39 bases and is translated from base 1. What the time point label conveys for this sample: after neoadjuvant nivolumab, at surgical resection. None of the patients had received prior systemic or radiation treatment, and all were newly diagnosed with stage II-IVA oral cavity squamous cell carcinoma. The cohort was made up of patients with locally advanced, HPV-negative oral cavity squamous cell carcinoma. No culture maintenance or expansion was done, as the peripheral blood mononuclear cells went straight to analysis. The samples were obtained from a longitudinal correlative study of a single-arm phase II trial testing neoadjuvant nivolumab in oral cavity squamous cell carcinoma. Subject-matched pre- and post-treatment PBMCs and tumors from three responders and three non-responders were subjected to genomic DNA-based TCRbeta sequencing. Peripheral blood mononuclear cells were collected once before nivolumab treatment and again after treatment, at the time of surgery. The Maxwell RSC DNA from Cells kit was used to isolate genomic DNA from PBMCs.

Specimen: PBMCs, collected after nivolumab (anti-PD-1) treatment. The clonotype was recovered from a person aged 35 to 85 with oral cavity squamous cell carcinoma. Here the chain combines TRBV6-5 and TRBJ2-5, with the D gene call left open. The CDR3 protein is CASSLGYRETQYF. The DNA sequence is as follows: TGTGCCAGCAGCCTGGGCTACCGGGAGACCCAGTACTTC.